Below, 10 T cell receptor beta chains from the same sample are listed, as sequenced in a study of blood T cell repertoires in COVID-19. Profiled with immunoSEQ multiplex PCR; TCRdb holds only in-frame clones, not every one. The data hold approximately 150,000 clones, with more than 75% observed a single time. Sequencing was carried out using peripheral blood. These receptors originate from an elderly woman with COVID-19, enrolled during active disease.

The chain joins TRBV19 to TRBJ2-3; 7 positions match TRBD1. The CDR3 length is 16 residues. Germline V CDR1 and CDR2: LNHDA, SQIVND (reference sequence). Trimming cost V 3 bases and J 1 base; bases outside gene matches: 7. CDR3 sequence: CASSILATGGTDTQYF. The CDR3 DNA is TGTGCCAGTAGTATTCTGGCAACAGGGGGCACAGATACGCAGTATTTT.

The chain links TRBV28 to TRBJ1-5, with D unresolved. CDR3 size: 14 residues. The V end lost 11 bases, the J end lost 0 bases, and 14 bases lay between the germline ends. Germline CDR1 MDHEN, CDR2 SYDVKM. The CDR3 protein is CAARGSPSNQPQHF. In DNA, the CDR3 is TGTGCCGCCCGGGGTTCCCCTAGCAATCAGCCCCAGCATTTT.

V and J are TRBV20-1 and TRBJ2-3; 11 bases align to TRBD2. The CDR3 sequence is 11 residues long. In germline, CDR1 is DFQATT, CDR2 SNEGSKA (reference sequence). For the CDR3, the DNA is TGCAGCGGGACTAGCGGAGGGGAGGGGTATTTT. Translation: CSGTSGGEGYF.

J is TRBJ2-6 and V is TRBV5-1, with D perhaps TRBD2 (5 bases). The CDR3 has 20 amino acids. Germline values: CDR1 SGHRS, CDR2 YFSETQ. V lost 1 base, J lost 1 base, and 21 bases lay in between. The CDR3 DNA is TGCGCCAGCAGCTTGTCTTCTGGCGGGTCCCCCGAATCTGGGGCCAACGTCCTGACTTTC. Encoded protein: CASSLSSGGSPESGANVLTF. Combining the CDR3 with reference TRBV5-1 and TRBJ2-6 gives the whole variable domain KAGVTQTPRYLIKTRGQQVTLSCSPISGHRSVSWYQQTPGQGLQFLFEYFSETQRNKGNFPGRFSGRQFSNSRSEMNVSTLELGDSALYLCASSLSSGGSPESGANVLTFGAGSRLTVL.

V and J are TRBV20-1 and TRBJ1-5; no firm D call. Germline values: CDR1 DFQATT, CDR2 SNEGSKA (reference sequence). The length of the CDR3 is 13 residues. V dropped 6 bases and J dropped 2 bases, with 11 bases sitting between them. CDR3 sequence: CSASGQGNQPQHF. In DNA, the CDR3 is TGCAGTGCCAGTGGCCAGGGCAATCAGCCCCAGCATTTT.

The chain couples TRBV18 to TRBJ1-4; the D is unclear. In germline, CDR1 is KGHSH, CDR2 LQKENI. V lost 2 bases to trimming and J lost 7 bases, with 14 bases between them. The CDR3 sequence is 15 residues long. The CDR3 nucleotides are TGTGCCAGCTCACCAAGGCACCCTCGGAGTGAAAAACTGTTTTTT. Translation: CASSPRHPRSEKLFF.

The rearrangement uses TRBV13 and TRBJ1-2; the D gene is possibly TRBD1 (5 bases). CDR3 length: 14 residues. Germline V gene lookup returns CDR1 PRHDT and CDR2 FYEKMQ (reference sequence). The germline V and J ends were trimmed by 5 bases and 6 bases, with 16 bases remaining between them. CDR3 region: CASSQAGFEDGYTF. In nucleotides, the CDR3 is TGTGCCAGCAGCCAGGCAGGGTTTGAGGATGGCTACACCTTC.

This clone was counted a few times. This chain joins TRBV6-5 and TRBJ2-1, with D possibly being TRBD2 (5 bases). CDR3 length: 14 residues. V was trimmed by 5 bases and J by 3 bases, leaving 11 bases between them. Germline lookup yields CDR1 MNHEY and CDR2 SVGAGI. For the CDR3, the DNA is TGTGCCAGCAGTCCAGAGGGTTTCTACAATGAGCAGTTCTTC. Its protein is CASSPEGFYNEQFF.

The V call is TRBV5-1, the J call TRBJ1-4; D remains unclear. This CDR3 comprises 13 residues. V dropped 7 bases and J dropped 0 bases, with 7 bases sitting between them. Looked up from germline, CDR1 is SGHRS and CDR2 is YFSETQ. The CDR3 DNA follows: TGCGCCAGCGCGATGACAACTAATGAAAAACTGTTTTTT. Translating gives CASAMTTNEKLFF.

A single count supports this clone. The rearrangement links TRBV3-1 (or the pseudogene TRBV3-2) to TRBJ1-2; 7 bases map to TRBD1. CDR3 size: 13 residues. Looked up from germline, CDR1 is LGHDT and CDR2 is YNNKEL (reference sequence). The V gene end was trimmed by 1 base and the J gene end by 4 bases; junction bases not matched to a gene: 0. The CDR3 reads CASSQGTGYGYTF. CDR3 coding DNA: TGTGCCAGCAGCCAAGGGACAGGCTATGGCTACACCTTC.